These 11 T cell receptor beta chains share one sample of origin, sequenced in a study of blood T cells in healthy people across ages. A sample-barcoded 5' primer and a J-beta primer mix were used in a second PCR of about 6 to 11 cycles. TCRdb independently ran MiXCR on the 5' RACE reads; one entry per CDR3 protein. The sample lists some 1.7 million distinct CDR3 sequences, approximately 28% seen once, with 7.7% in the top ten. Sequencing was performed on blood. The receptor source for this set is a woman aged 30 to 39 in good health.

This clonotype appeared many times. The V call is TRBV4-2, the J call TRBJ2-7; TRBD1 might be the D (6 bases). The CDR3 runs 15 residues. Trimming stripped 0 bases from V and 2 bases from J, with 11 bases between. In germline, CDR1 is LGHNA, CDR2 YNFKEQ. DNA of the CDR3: TGTGCCAGCAGCCAAGATATCTCAGGGGCCTACGAGCAGTACTTC. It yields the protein CASSQDISGAYEQYF.

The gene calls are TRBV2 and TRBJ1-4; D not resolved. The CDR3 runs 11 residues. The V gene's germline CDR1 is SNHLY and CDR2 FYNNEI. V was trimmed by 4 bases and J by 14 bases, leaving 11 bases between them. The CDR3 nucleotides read TGTGCCAGCAGTGTAAGCGGGCTCCTGTTTTTT. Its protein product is CASSVSGLLFF.

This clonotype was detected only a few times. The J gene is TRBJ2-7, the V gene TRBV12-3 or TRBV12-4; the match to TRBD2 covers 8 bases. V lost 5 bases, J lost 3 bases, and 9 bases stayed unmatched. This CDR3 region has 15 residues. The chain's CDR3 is CASSRGDSGDYEQYF. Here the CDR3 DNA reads TGTGCCAGCAGTCGAGGCGATAGCGGGGACTACGAGCAGTACTTC.

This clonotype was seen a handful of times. The CDR3 nucleotides are TGTGCCAGCAGCTTAGCGCCAAGAGAGGGGCGCTCTGGGGCCAACGTCCTGACTTTC. This translates into CASSLAPREGRSGANVLTF. The chain couples TRBV7-2 to TRBJ2-6, with D possibly being TRBD1 or TRBD2 (5 bases each). Trimming took 0 bases from V and 0 from J, leaving 15 bases between them. In germline, CDR1 is SGHTA, CDR2 FQGNSA. This CDR3 comprises 19 residues.

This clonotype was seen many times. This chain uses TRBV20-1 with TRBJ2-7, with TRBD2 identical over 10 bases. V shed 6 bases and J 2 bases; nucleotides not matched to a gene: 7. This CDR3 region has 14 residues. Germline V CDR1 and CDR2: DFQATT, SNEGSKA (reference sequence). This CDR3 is CSAKGTSGTYEQYF. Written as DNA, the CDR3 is TGCAGTGCAAAAGGAACTAGCGGGACCTACGAGCAGTACTTC.

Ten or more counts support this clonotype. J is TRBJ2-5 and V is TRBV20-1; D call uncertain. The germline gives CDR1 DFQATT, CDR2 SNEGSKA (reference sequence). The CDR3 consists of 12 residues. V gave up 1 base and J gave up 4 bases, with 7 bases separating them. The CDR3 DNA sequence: TGCAGTGCTAGAGTTTTTCCAGAGACCCAGTACTTC. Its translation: CSARVFPETQYF.

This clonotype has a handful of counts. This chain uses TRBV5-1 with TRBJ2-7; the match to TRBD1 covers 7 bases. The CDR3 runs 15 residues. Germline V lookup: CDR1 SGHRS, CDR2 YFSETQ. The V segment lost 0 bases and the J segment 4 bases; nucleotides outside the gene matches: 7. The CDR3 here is CASSLDPGGWYEQYF. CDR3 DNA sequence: TGCGCCAGCAGCTTGGACCCAGGGGGATGGTACGAGCAGTACTTC.

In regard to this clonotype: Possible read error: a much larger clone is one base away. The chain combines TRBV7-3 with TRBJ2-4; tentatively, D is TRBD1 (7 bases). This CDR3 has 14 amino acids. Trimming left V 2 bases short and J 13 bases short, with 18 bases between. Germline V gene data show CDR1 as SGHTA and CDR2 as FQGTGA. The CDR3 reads CASSLQGGYNEQYF. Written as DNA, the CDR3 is TGTGCCAGCAGCTTACAGGGGGGCTACAATGAGCAGTACTTC.

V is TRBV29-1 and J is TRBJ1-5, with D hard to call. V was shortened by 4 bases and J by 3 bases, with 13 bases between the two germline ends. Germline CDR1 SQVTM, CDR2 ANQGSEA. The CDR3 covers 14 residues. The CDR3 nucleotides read TGCAGCGTTGCCCTAGAGGCCAACAATCAGCCCCAGCATTTT. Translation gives CSVALEANNQPQHF.

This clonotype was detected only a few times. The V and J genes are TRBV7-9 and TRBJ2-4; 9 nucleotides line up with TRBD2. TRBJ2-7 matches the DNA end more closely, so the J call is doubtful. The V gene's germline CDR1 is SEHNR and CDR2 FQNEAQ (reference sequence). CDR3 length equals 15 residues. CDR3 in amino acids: CASSLNRASGDEQYF. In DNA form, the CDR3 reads TGTGCCAGCAGCCTCAACAGAGCTAGCGGGGACGAGCAGTACTTC.

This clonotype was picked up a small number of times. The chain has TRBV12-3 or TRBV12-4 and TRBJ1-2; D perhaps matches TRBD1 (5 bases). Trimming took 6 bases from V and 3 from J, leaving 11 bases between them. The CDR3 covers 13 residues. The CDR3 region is CASRPQGDYGYTF. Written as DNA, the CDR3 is TGTGCCAGCAGACCCCAGGGAGACTATGGCTACACCTTC.